This T cell receptor (beta chain) derives from a study of T cell changes during pregnancy in multiple sclerosis. TCRdb's copy holds only in-frame clones and misses some; the assay was immunoSEQ multiplex PCR. Here the sample spans roughly 50,000 clones, about 90% being singletons. The CDR3 contains 14 residues. The V gene's germline CDR1 is MNHEY and CDR2 SMNVEV (reference sequence). The germline V and J ends were trimmed by 7 bases and 4 bases, with 13 bases remaining between them. This clonotype originated in a female donor with multiple sclerosis, enrolled in a pregnancy study. Sequences were derived from CD4+ T cells from peripheral blood mononuclear cells, sampled after pregnancy. The chain links TRBV27 to TRBJ2-2; D perhaps matches TRBD1 (5 bases). CDR3 region: CASTTTGSTGELFF. CDR3 sequence (DNA): TGTGCCAGCACCACCACAGGATCCACCGGGGAGCTGTTTTTT.